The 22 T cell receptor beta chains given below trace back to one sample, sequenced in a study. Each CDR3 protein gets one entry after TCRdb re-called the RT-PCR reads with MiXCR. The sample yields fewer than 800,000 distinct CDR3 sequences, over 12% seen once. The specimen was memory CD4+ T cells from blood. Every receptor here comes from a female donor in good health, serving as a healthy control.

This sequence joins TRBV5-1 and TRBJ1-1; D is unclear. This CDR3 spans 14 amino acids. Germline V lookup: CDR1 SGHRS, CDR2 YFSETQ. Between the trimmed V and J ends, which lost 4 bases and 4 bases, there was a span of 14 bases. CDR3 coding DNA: TGCGCCAGCAGCCAGCTTACACTGGGCACTGAAGCTTTCTTT. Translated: CASSQLTLGTEAFF.

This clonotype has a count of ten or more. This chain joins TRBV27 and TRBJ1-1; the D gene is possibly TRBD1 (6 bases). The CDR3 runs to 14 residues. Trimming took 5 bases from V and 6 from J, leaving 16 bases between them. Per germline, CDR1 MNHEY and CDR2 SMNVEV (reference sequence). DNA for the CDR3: TGTGCCAGCAGTCCTACGGGGGCTCAGGCTGAAGCTTTCTTT. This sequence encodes CASSPTGAQAEAFF.

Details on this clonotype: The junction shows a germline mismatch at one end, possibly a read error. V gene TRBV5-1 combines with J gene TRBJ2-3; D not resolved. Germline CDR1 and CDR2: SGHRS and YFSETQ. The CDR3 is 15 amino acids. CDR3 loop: CASSLAAFSTNTQYF. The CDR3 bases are TGCGCCAGCAGCTTGGCGGCGTTTAGCACAAATACGCAGTATTTT.

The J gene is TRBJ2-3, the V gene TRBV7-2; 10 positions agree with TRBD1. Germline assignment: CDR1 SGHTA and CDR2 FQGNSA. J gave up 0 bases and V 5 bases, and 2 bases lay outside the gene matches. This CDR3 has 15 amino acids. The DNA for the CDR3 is TGTGCCAGCAGCAAGGACAGGGGGAGCACAGATACGCAGTATTTT. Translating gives CASSKDRGSTDTQYF.

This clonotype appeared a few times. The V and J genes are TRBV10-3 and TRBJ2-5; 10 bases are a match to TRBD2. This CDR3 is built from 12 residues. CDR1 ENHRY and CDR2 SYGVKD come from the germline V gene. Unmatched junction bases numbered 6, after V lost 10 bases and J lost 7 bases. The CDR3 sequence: CATSSGSGTQYF. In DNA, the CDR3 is TGTGCCACCTCTAGCGGGAGCGGGACCCAGTACTTC.

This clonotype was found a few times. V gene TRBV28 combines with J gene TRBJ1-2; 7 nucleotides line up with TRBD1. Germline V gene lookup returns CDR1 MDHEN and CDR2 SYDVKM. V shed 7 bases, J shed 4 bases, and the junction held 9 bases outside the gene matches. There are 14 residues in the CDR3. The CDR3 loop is CASNKQGSSYGYTF. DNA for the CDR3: TGTGCCAGCAATAAACAGGGGAGCAGCTATGGCTACACCTTC.

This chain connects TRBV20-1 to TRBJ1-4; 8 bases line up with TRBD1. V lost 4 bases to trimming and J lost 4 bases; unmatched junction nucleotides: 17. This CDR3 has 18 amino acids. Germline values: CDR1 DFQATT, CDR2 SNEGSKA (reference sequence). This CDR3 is CSAIPATGAGEYNEKLFF. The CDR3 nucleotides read TGCAGTGCTATTCCCGCGACAGGGGCGGGGGAATATAATGAAAAACTGTTTTTT.

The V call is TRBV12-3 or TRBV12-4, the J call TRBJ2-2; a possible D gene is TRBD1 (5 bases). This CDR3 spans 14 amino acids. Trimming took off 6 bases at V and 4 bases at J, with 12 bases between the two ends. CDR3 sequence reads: CASSEQAATGELFF. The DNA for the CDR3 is TGTGCCAGCAGCGAACAGGCAGCCACCGGGGAGCTGTTTTTT.

The CDR3 nucleotides read TGTGCCAGCACCAAACTGGGACTAGCGGGCTGGGATGAGCAGTTCTTC. It yields the protein CASTKLGLAGWDEQFF. The chain links TRBV12-3 or TRBV12-4 to TRBJ2-1, with 12 bases matching TRBD2. The CDR3 is 16 residues long. Unmatched junction bases numbered 12, after V lost 7 bases and J lost 8 bases.

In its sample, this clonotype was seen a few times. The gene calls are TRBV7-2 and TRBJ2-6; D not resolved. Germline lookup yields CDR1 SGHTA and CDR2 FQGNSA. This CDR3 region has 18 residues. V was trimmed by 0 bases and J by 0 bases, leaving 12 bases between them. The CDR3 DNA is TGTGCCAGCAGCTTAGCGAAAGGACCTAGCTCTGGGGCCAACGTCCTGACTTTC. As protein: CASSLAKGPSSGANVLTF. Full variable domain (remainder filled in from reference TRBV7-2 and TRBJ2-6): GAGVSQSPSNKVTEKGKDVELRCDPISGHTALYWYRQSLGQGLEFLIYFQGNSAPDKSGLPSDRFSAERTGGSVSTLTIQRTQQEDSAVYLCASSLAKGPSSGANVLTFGAGSRLTVL.

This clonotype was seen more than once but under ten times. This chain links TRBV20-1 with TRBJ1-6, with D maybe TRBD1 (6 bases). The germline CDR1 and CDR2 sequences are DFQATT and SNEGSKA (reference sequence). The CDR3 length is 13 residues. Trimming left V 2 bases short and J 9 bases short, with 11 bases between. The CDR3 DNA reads TGCAGTGCTAGATTCGGGGGGCCTTCACCCCTCCACTTT. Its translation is CSARFGGPSPLHF.

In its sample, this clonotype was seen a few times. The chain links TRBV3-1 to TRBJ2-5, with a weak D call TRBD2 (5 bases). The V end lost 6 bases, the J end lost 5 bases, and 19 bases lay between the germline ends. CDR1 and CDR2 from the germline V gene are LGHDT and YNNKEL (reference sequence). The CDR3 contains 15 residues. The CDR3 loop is CASRESGPGSETQYF. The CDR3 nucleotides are TGTGCCAGCAGGGAATCTGGACCGGGGTCGGAGACCCAGTACTTC.

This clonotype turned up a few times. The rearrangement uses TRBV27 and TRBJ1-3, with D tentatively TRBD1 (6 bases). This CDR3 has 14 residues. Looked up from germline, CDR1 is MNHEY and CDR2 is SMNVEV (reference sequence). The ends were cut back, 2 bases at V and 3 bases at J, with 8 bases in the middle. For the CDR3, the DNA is TGTGCCAGCAGTTTAGGCAGGGGTGGAAACACCATATATTTT. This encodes CASSLGRGGNTIYF.

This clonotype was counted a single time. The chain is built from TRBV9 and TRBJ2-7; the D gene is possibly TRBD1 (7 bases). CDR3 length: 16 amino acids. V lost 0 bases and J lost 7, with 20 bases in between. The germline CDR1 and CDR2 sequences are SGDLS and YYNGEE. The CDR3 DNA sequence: TGTGCCAGCAGCGTAGGAGGGACAGCGGGCAAGTTGGAGCAGTACTTC. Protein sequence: CASSVGGTAGKLEQYF.

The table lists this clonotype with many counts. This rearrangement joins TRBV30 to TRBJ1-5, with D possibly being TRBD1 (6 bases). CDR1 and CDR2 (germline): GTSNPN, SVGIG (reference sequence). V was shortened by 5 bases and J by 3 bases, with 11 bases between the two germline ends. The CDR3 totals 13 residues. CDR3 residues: CAWGTGNNQPQHF. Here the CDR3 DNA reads TGTGCCTGGGGTACAGGGAACAATCAGCCCCAGCATTTT.

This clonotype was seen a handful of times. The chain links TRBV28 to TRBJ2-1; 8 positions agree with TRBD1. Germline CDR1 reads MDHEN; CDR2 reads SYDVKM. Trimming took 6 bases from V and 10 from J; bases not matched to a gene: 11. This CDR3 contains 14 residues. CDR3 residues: CASSLQGGQAEQFF. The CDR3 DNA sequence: TGTGCCAGCAGCCTCCAGGGGGGACAGGCGGAGCAGTTCTTC.

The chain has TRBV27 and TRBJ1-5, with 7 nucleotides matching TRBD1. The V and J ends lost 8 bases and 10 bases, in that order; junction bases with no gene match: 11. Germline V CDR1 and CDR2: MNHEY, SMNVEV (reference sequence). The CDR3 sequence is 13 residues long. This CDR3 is CASRQGVSLPQHF. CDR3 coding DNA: TGTGCCAGCCGACAGGGAGTAAGTCTCCCCCAGCATTTT.

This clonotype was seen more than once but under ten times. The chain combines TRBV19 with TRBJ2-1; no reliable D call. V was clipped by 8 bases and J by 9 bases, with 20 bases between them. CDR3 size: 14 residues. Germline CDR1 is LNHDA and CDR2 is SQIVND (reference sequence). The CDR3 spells CASSALVEVGEQFF. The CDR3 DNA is TGTGCCAGTTCTGCGCTAGTGGAAGTCGGTGAGCAGTTCTTC.

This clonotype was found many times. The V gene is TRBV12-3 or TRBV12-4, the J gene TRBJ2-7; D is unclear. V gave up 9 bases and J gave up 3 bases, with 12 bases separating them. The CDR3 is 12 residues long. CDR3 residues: CASSALGYEQYF. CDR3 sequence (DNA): TGTGCCAGTTCGGCCTTAGGCTACGAGCAGTACTTC.

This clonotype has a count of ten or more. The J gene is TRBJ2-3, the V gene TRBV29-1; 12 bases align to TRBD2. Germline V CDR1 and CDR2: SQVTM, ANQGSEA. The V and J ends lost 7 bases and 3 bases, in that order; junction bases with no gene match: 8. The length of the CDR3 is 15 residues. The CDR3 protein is CSARDLAGGTDTQYF. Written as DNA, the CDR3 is TGCAGCGCGAGAGACCTAGCGGGGGGGACAGATACGCAGTATTTT.

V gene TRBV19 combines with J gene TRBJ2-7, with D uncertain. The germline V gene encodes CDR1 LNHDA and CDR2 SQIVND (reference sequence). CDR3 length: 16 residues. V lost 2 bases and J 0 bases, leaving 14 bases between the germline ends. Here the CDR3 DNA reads TGTGCCAGTAGTATACTCCCCCGGATGGGCTCCTACGAGCAGTACTTC. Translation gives CASSILPRMGSYEQYF.

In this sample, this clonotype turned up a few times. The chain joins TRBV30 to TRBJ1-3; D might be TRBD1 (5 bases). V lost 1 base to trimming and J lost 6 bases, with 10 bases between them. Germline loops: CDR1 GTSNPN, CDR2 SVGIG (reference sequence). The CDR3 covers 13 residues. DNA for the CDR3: TGTGCCTGGAGTGCCAGGGTGGCAAACACCATATATTTT. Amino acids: CAWSARVANTIYF. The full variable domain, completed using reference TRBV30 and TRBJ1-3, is SQTIHQWPATLVQPVGSPLSLECTVEGTSNPNLYWYRQAAGRGLQLLFYSVGIGQISSEVPQNLSASRPQDRQFILSSKKLLLSDSGFYLCAWSARVANTIYFGEGSWLTVV.